Presented here are 13 T cell receptor beta chains from one specimen sequenced in a study of cytomegalovirus exposure and HLA in healthy donors. The PCR had 60 Vbeta and 13 Jbeta primers. TCRdb's table, derived via immunoSEQ multiplex PCR, lists solely in-frame clones and lacks some. The table shows fewer than 250,000 clones, with 79% occurring only once. The specimen sequenced was PBMCs. Source of these receptors: a woman younger than 35 in good health and CMV-seronegative.

Here the CDR3 reads CASSPRRDNQPQHF. CDR3 nucleotides: TGTGCCAGTAGTCCTCGAAGAGACAATCAGCCCCAGCATTTT. The V and J genes are TRBV19 and TRBJ1-5; D call uncertain. Germline values: CDR1 LNHDA, CDR2 SQIVND (reference sequence). CDR3 size: 14 residues. Trimming removed 5 bases at V and 3 bases at J, with 11 bases between.

This clone was found a few times. This sequence joins TRBV7-3 and TRBJ2-6; D gene unclear. The CDR3 extends over 13 amino acids. Per germline, CDR1 SGHTA and CDR2 FQGTGA. With 5 bases removed from V and 2 bases from J, the gap between germline ends came to 4 bases. This chain's CDR3 is CASSPAGANVLTF. In nucleotides, the CDR3 is TGTGCCAGCAGCCCCGCTGGGGCCAACGTCCTGACTTTC.

The chain joins TRBV5-1 to TRBJ2-5, with D maybe TRBD1 (5 bases). The V gene's germline CDR1 is SGHRS and CDR2 YFSETQ. This CDR3 contains 15 residues. Trimming shortened V by 1 base and J by 3 bases, and 13 bases separated the two germline ends. The CDR3 coding sequence is TGCGCCAGCAGCTTGTTTCAGGGAACTAAAGAGACCCAGTACTTC. Amino acid sequence: CASSLFQGTKETQYF.

The chain employs TRBV11-3 and TRBJ2-5; no clear D. V lost 0 bases and J 4 bases, leaving 3 bases between the germline ends. CDR3 length: 12 amino acids. Germline CDR1 reads SGHNT; CDR2 reads YENEEA. The CDR3 protein is CASSLDRETQYF. Here the CDR3 DNA reads TGTGCCAGCAGCTTAGATCGAGAGACCCAGTACTTC.

This clone appeared a single time. V and J are TRBV6-5 and TRBJ1-1, with D perhaps TRBD1 (6 bases). V lost 5 bases to trimming and J lost 0 bases, with 10 bases between them. Looked up from germline, CDR1 is MNHEY and CDR2 is SVGAGI. The CDR3 extends over 14 amino acids. CDR3 residues: CASSPGGLNTEAFF. For the CDR3, the DNA is TGTGCCAGCAGTCCGGGGGGCTTGAACACTGAAGCTTTCTTT.

The chain links TRBV27 to TRBJ2-1; the D is unclear. Trimming shortened V by 3 bases and J by 8 bases, and 11 bases separated the two germline ends. Per the germline V gene, CDR1 is MNHEY and CDR2 is SMNVEV (reference sequence). This CDR3 comprises 13 residues. DNA of the CDR3: TGTGCCAGCAGTTTTTCTCGCGGCTATGAGCAGTTCTTC. This gives the protein CASSFSRGYEQFF.

The chain combines TRBV28 with TRBJ1-2; tentative D call: TRBD1 (5 bases). The CDR3 spans 14 residues. Trimming removed 5 bases from V and 4 bases from J, with 14 bases in between. In germline, CDR1 is MDHEN, CDR2 SYDVKM. The CDR3 sequence: CASSTRATSYGYTF. The CDR3 DNA reads TGTGCCAGCAGTACCAGGGCCACGAGCTATGGCTACACCTTC.

The rearrangement joins TRBV5-1 to TRBJ1-2; TRBD1 matches 8 bases. Germline CDR1 reads SGHRS; CDR2 reads YFSETQ. V dropped 6 bases and J dropped 4; count of bases not matched to a gene: 5. The CDR3 extends over 13 amino acids. CDR3 amino acids: CASTGGDRYGYTF. As DNA, the CDR3 is TGCGCCAGCACAGGGGGCGATCGCTATGGCTACACCTTC. Supplemented by reference TRBV5-1 and TRBJ1-2, the full variable domain reads KAGVTQTPRYLIKTRGQQVTLSCSPISGHRSVSWYQQTPGQGLQFLFEYFSETQRNKGNFPGRFSGRQFSNSRSEMNVSTLELGDSALYLCASTGGDRYGYTFGSGTRLTVV.

The V gene is TRBV7-9, the J gene TRBJ1-1, with 8 bases that match TRBD1. This CDR3 contains 18 residues. Germline V gene lookup returns CDR1 SEHNR and CDR2 FQNEAQ (reference sequence). The V segment lost 0 bases and the J segment 4 bases; nucleotides outside the gene matches: 13. The CDR3 DNA sequence: TGTGCCAGCAGCTTAGCAACGGCAGGGGGCTATGTAGGCACTGAAGCTTTCTTT. This codes for CASSLATAGGYVGTEAFF.

The chain couples TRBV11-1 to TRBJ2-7; D is undetermined. Trimming left V 0 bases short and J 6 bases short, with 9 bases between. Looked up from germline, CDR1 is SGHAT and CDR2 is FQDESV (reference sequence). The CDR3 extends over 13 amino acids. The CDR3 spells CASSLASVFEQYF. The CDR3 DNA sequence: TGTGCCAGCAGCTTAGCATCTGTTTTCGAGCAGTACTTC.

The J gene is TRBJ2-3, the V gene TRBV10-2; no definite D call. The CDR3 sequence is 12 residues long. The germline V and J ends were trimmed by 0 bases and 6 bases, with 4 bases remaining between them. Germline CDR1 is WSHSY and CDR2 is SAAADI. As DNA, the CDR3 is TGCGCCAGCAGTGAGTCACGGGATACGCAGTATTTT. Protein: CASSESRDTQYF.

The V gene is TRBV30, the J gene TRBJ2-5; 9 bases are shared with TRBD2. Germline CDR1 and CDR2: GTSNPN and SVGIG (reference sequence). The CDR3 spans 14 residues. V trimming: 5 bases; J trimming: 6 bases; junction bases outside the gene matches: 10. In DNA form, the CDR3 reads TGTGCCTGGGATTTAGCGGGAGTTGCAAAGACCCAGTACTTC. Amino acids: CAWDLAGVAKTQYF.

The chain couples TRBV29-1 to TRBJ1-2, with 10 bases aligning to TRBD1. The trim removed 6 bases at V and 7 bases at J, leaving 8 bases unmatched. Germline V CDR1 and CDR2: SQVTM, ANQGSEA. The CDR3 loop spans 13 amino acids. CDR3 in DNA: TGCAGCGTCATCGGACAGGGGGACGGTGGCTACACCTTC. This gives the protein CSVIGQGDGGYTF.